This TCR beta chain was captured by sequencing in a study of shared clonotypes between healthy human individuals. Some clones are missing from TCRdb's copy, which holds only in-frame ones; the method was immunoSEQ multiplex PCR. The sample includes about 700,000 clones, over 65% seen only once; the top ten take around 1.6%. Sequencing was carried out using memory CD4+ T cells sorted from blood. Sample subset: CD45RA-negative fraction. This receptor was obtained from a woman aged 25 to 39 in good health.

Here the CDR3 DNA reads TGCGCCAGCAGCCAAGATCCCCGCACACCTTTTTTAAACTATGGCTACACCTTC. It encodes CASSQDPRTPFLNYGYTF. The chain uses TRBV4-1 and TRBJ1-2; D remains ambiguous. Trimming pared 0 bases from V and 2 bases from J, leaving 19 bases between. CDR1 MGHRA and CDR2 YSYEKL come from the germline V gene. The CDR3 runs 18 residues.